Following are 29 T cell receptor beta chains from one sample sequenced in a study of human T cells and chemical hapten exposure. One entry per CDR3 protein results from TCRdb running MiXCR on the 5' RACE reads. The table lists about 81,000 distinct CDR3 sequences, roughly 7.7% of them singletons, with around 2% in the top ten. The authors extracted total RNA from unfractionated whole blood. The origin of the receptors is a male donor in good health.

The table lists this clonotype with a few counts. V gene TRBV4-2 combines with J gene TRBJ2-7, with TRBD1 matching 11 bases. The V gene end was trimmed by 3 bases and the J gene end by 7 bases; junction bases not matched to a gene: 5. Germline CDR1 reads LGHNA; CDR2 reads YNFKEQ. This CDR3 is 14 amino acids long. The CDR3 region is CASSQDRGPGEQYF. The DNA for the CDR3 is TGTGCCAGCAGCCAGGACAGGGGGCCGGGGGAGCAGTACTTC.

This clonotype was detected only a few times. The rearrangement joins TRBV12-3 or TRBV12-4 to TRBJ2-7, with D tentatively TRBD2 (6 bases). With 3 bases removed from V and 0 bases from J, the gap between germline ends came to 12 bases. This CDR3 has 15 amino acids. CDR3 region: CASSLLAGISYEQYF. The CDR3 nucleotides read TGTGCCAGCAGTTTGCTTGCGGGGATCTCCTACGAGCAGTACTTC.

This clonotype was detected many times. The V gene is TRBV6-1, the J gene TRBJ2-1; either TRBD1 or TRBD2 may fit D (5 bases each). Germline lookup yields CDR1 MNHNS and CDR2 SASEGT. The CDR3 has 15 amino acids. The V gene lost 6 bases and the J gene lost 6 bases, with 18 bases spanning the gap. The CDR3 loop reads CASRLTVGTGNEQFF. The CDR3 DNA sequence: TGTGCCAGCAGATTGACGGTAGGGACGGGCAATGAGCAGTTCTTC.

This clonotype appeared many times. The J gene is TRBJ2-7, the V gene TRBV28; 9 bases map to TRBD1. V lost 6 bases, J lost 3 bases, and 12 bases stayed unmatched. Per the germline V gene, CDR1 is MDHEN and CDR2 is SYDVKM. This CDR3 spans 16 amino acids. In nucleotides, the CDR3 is TGTGCCAGCAGGGCCAAGGTGCGGGACAGGGTCTACGAGCAGTACTTC. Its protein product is CASRAKVRDRVYEQYF.

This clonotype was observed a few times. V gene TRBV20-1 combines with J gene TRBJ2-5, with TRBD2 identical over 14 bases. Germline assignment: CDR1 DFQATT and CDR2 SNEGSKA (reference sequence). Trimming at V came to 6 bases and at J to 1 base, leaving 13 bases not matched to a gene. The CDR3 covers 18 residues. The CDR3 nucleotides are TGCAGTGCCAGGGGACTAGCGGGGGCCCTCGAAGTCCAAGAGACCCAGTACTTC. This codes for CSARGLAGALEVQETQYF.

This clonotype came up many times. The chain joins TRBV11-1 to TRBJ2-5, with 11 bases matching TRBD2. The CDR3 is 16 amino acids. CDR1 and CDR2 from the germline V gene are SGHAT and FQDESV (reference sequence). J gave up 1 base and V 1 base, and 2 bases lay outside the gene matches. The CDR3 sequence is CASSLVAGGRQETQYF. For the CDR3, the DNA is TGTGCCAGCAGCTTAGTAGCGGGGGGGCGCCAAGAGACCCAGTACTTC.

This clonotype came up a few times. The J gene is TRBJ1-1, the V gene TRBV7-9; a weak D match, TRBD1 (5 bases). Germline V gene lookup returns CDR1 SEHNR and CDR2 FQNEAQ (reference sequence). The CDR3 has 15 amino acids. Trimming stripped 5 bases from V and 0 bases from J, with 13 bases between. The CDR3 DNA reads TGTGCCAGCAGCCCCCTACAGGAGATGAACACTGAAGCTTTCTTT. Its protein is CASSPLQEMNTEAFF.

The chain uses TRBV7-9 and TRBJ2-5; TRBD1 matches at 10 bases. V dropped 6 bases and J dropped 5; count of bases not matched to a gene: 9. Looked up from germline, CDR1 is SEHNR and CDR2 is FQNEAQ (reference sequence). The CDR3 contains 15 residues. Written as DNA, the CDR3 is TGTGCCAGCAGTCGTCCCGGGACAGGGGAGGAGACCCAGTACTTC. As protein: CASSRPGTGEETQYF.

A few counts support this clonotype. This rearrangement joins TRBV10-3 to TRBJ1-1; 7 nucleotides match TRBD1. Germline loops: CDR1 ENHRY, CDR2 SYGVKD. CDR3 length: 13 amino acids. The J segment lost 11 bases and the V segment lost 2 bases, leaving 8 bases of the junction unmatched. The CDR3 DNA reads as TGTGCCATCAGTGAGGGAAAGACAGGGTTCGCTTTCTTT. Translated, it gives CAISEGKTGFAFF.

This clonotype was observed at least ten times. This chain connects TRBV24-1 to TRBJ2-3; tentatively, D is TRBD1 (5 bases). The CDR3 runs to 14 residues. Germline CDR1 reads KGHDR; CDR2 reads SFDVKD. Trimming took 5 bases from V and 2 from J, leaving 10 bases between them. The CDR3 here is CATSADRATDTQYF. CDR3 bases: TGTGCCACCAGTGCCGACAGAGCCACAGATACGCAGTATTTT.

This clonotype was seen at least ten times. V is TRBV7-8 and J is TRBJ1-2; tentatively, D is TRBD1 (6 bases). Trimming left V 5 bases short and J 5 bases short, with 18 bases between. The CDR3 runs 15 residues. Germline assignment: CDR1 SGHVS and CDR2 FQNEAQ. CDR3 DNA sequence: TGTGCCAGCAGCCCGGGGCTCAGGACAGCTTATGGCTACACCTTC. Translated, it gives CASSPGLRTAYGYTF. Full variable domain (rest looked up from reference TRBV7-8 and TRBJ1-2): GAGVSQSPRYKVAKRGQDVALRCDPISGHVSLFWYQQALGQGPEFLTYFQNEAQLDKSGLPSDRFFAERPEGSVSTLKIQRTQQEDSAVYLCASSPGLRTAYGYTFGSGTRLTVV.

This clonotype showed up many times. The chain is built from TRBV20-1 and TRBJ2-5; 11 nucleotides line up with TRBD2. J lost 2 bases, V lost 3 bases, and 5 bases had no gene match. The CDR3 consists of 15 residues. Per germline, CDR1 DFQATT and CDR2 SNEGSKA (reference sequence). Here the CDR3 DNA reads TGCAGTGCTAGTTTCTCTAGCGGGGGGCAAGAGACCCAGTACTTC. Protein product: CSASFSSGGQETQYF.

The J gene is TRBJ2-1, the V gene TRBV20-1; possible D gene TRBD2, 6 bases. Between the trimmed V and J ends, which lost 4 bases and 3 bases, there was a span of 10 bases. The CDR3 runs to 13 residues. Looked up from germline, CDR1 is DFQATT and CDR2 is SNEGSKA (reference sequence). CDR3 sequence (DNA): TGCAGTGCTATCGCGGACTACTACAATGAGCAGTTCTTC. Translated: CSAIADYYNEQFF.

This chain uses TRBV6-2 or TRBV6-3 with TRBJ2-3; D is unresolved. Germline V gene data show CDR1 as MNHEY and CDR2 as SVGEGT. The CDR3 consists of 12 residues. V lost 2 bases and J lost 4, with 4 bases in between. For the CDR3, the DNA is TGTGCCAGCAGTTACGCCCCAGATACGCAGTATTTT. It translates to CASSYAPDTQYF.

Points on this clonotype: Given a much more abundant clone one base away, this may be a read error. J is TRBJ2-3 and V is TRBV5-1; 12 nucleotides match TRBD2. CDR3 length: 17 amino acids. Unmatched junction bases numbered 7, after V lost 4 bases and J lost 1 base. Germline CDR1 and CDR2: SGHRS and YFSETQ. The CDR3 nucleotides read TGCGCCAGCAGCCGCCGACTAGCGGGAGATGGCACAGATACGCAGTATTTT. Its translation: CASSRRLAGDGTDTQYF. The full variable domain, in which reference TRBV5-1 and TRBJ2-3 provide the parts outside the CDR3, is KAGVTQTPRYLIKTRGQQVTLSCSPISGHRSVSWYQQTPGQGLQFLFEYFSETQRNKGNFPGRFSGRQFSNSRSEMNVSTLELGDSALYLCASSRRLAGDGTDTQYFGPGTRLTVL.

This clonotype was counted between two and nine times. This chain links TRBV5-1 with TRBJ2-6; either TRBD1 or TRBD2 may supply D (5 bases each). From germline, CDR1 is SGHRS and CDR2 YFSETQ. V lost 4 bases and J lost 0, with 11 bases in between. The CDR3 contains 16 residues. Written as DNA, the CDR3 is TGCGCCAGCAGCCCGGGGCCCTACTCTGGGGCCAACGTCCTGACTTTC. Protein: CASSPGPYSGANVLTF.

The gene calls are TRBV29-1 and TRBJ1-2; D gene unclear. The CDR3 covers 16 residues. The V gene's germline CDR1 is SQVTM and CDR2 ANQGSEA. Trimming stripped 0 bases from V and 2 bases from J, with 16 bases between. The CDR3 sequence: CSVEDQLGLKNYGYTF. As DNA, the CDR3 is TGCAGCGTTGAAGATCAGCTGGGATTGAAGAACTATGGCTACACCTTC. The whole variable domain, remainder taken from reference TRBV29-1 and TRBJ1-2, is SAVISQKPSRDICQRGTSLTIQCQVDSQVTMMFWYRQQPGQSLTLIATANQGSEATYESGFVIDKFPISRPNLTFSTLTVSNMSPEDSSIYLCSVEDQLGLKNYGYTFGSGTRLTVV.

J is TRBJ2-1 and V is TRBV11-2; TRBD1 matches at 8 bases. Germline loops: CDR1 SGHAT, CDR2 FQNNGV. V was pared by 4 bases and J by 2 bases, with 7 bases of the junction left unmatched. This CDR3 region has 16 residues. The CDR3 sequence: CASSSIRDRTYNEQFF. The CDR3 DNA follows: TGTGCCAGCAGCTCCATCCGGGACAGGACCTACAATGAGCAGTTCTTC.

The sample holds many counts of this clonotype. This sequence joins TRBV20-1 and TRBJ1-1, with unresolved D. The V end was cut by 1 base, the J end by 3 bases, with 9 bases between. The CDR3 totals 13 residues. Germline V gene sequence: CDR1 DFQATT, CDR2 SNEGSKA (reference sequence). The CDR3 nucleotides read TGCAGTGCTAGAGCCGAGCGGTACACTGAAGCTTTCTTT. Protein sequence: CSARAERYTEAFF.

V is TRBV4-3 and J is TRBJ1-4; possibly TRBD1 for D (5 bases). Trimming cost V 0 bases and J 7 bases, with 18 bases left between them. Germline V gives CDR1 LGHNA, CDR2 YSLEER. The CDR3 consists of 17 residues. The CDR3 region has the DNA TGCGCCAGCAGCCAAGACCCTGGGGGGTTCCGTGGTGAAAAACTGTTTTTT. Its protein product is CASSQDPGGFRGEKLFF.

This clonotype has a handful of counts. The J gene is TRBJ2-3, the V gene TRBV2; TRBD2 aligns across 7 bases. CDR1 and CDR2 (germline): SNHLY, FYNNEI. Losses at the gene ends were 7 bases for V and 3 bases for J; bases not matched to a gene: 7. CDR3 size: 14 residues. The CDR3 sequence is CASIGPRETDTQYF. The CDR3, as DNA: TGTGCCAGCATTGGTCCGCGGGAGACAGATACGCAGTATTTT.

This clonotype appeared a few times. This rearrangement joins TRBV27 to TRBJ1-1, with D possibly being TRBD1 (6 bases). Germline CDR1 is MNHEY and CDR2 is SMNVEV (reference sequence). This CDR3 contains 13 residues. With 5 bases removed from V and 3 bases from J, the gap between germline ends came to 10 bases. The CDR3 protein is CASSEYRDTEAFF. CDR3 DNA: TGTGCCAGCAGTGAGTACAGGGACACTGAAGCTTTCTTT.

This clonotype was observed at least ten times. The CDR3 DNA follows: TGTGCCAGCAGCACCGGACTAGCGGGGGGGACAGATACGCAGTATTTT. Protein product: CASSTGLAGGTDTQYF. V gene TRBV5-6 combines with J gene TRBJ2-3; TRBD2 agrees at 15 bases. Germline V gene lookup returns CDR1 SGHDT and CDR2 YYEEEE. V was clipped by 4 bases and J by 3 bases; unmatched bases: 3. The CDR3 has 16 residues.

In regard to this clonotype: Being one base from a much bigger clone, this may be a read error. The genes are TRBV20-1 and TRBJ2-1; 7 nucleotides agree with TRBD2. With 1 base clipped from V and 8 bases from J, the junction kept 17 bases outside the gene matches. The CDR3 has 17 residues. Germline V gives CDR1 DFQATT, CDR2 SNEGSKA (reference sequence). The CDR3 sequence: CSARALTGSSGRHEQFF. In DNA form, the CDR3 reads TGCAGTGCTAGAGCTTTAACCGGGTCTAGCGGCAGGCATGAGCAGTTCTTC.

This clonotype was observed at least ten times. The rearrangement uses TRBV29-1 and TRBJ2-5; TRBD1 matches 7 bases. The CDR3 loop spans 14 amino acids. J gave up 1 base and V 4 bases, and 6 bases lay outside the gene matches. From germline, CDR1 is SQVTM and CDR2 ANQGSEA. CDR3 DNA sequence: TGCAGCGTTGCGGACCGGACAGGCCAAGAGACCCAGTACTTC. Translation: CSVADRTGQETQYF.

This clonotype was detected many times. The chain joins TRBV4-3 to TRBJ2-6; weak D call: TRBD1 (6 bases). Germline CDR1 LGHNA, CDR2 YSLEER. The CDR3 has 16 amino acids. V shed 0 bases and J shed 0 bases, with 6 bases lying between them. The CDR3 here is CASSQEGHSGANVLTF. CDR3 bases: TGCGCCAGCAGCCAAGAGGGACACTCTGGGGCCAACGTCCTGACTTTC.

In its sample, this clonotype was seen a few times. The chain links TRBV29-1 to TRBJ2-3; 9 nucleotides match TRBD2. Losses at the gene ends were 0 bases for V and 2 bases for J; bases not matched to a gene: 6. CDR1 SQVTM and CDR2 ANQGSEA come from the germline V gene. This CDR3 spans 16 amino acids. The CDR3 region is CSVEDPTSGATDTQYF. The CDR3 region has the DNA TGCAGCGTTGAAGACCCGACTAGCGGAGCCACAGATACGCAGTATTTT.

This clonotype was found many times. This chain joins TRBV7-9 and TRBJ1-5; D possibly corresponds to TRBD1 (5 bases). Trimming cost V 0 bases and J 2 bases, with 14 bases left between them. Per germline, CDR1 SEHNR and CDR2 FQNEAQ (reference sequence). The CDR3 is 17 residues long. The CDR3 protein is CASSLARGSLRNQPQHF. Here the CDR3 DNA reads TGTGCCAGCAGCTTAGCCCGGGGCTCCCTCCGCAATCAGCCCCAGCATTTT.

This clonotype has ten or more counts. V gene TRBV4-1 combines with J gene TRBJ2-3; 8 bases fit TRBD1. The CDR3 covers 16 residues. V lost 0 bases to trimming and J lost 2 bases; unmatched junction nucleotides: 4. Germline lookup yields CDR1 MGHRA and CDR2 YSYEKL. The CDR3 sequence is CASSQERDRYTDTQYF. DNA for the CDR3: TGCGCCAGCAGCCAAGAACGGGACAGGTACACAGATACGCAGTATTTT.